The entry that follows covers one TCR beta chain sequence. The table lists this clonotype with a few counts. This receptor's antigen is unknown. No much larger clone is present one base from it, and per-base qualities are unavailable. This sample is drawn from a study of massively parallel sequencing of T cell beta chains (dated by TCRdb to the late 2000s). Regarding the complete study: Using 5'-RACE, Illumina short-read sequencing and a dedicated short-read assembly strategy, the study profiled the diversity of human TCR beta CDR3 in peripheral blood.

The paper's findings and limits, for the study overall: TRBV usage was found to range from 0.01% for TRBV17 to about 23% for TRBV20-1, and TRBJ usage was found to range from about 1.5% for TRBJ2-6 to roughly 17% for TRBJ2-1. Because the RNA was pooled from many donors, population-average clonotype abundance rather than any individual repertoire is reflected in the results. The length of CDR3 beta varied from 21 to 81 nucleotides, with the peak at 45 nucleotides. A single sequence read supported most clonotypes (about 70% of the roughly 35,000), and this single-read support could in principle inflate apparent diversity. Preferential PCR amplification of some TRBV and TRBJ sequences may have skewed the reported gene usage frequencies. Among 30,000 to 35,000 distinct clonotypes, single-copy clonotypes made up under 70% of clonotypes but only about 19% of assemblies. By subsampling, clonotype counts were shown to rise linearly with read number, indicating that sequencing depth was far from saturation. A unique TRBV gene could be assigned to only roughly 23,000 (roughly 70%) of the clonotypes.

Sequencer: Illumina Genome Analyzer II. After two rounds of nested PCR using TRBC1/TRBC2-specific primers, a RACE product of roughly 520 bp was obtained and then gel-purified. To give RACE a 5' anchor, first-strand cDNA synthesis used a TRBC-specific primer together with a template-switching oligonucleotide. Because the RACE amplicon was too long to sequence directly with short reads, the RACE amplicon was concatemerized by ligation and then sheared by sonication. PAGE was used to isolate a size fraction of 100 to 300 bp, and that fraction then underwent shotgun sequencing on the Illumina platform. Sequencing on an Illumina GAII produced 18.8 million 36-nt reads and 21.7 million 50-nt single-end reads in separate runs. In the paper's pipeline: Assembly of the 35 million to 45 million pooled reads was done with iSSAKE, using the parameters -m 15, -o 2 and -r 0.7. Reads aligning to the ends of Ensembl TRBV gene predictions that carried unmatched junctional bases were used to seed de novo CDR3 beta assemblies. Clonotype abundance was estimated as the number of matching assembled contigs, not raw read depth. Among the assembled clonotypes, some 2,000 (roughly 6%) contained in-frame stop codons and were discarded, which left around 34,000 productive clonotypes. Sanger sequencing of cloned RACE products gave 250 to 300 unique TCR sequences, and more than 65% of them were also found in the Illumina assembly. TCRdb took the public reads, trimmed them with fastp at Q25, ran MiXCR for clone calling and kept in-frame beta chains. Records with the same CDR3 protein are collapsed into one entry carrying the most frequent genes and DNA. The V and J calls and clone size are TCRdb's, not the authors'. The table for this sample lists about 4,200 distinct CDR3 sequences; 35% to 40% of them were counted only once. The ten top clones hold nearly 3% of the sample.

All donors in the pool were aged about 18 to 45 years, and the pool included 380 males and 150 to 200 females. Peripheral leukocyte polyA+ RNA was isolated from about 170 liters of pooled peripheral blood. For starting material, the researchers used a commercial mRNA preparation made from normal human peripheral blood leukocytes pooled across approximately 600 individuals. The CDR3 sequence holds 11 residues, the cysteine and phenylalanine included. The kept DNA is CDR3 alone, 33 bases in frame from the first base. CDR1 and CDR2 are read off the germline V gene (reference sequence) as DFQATT and SNEGSKA. The trim is 7 bases for V and 4 bases for J, with a gap of 10 bases between the germline ends.

This receptor was obtained from a pool of human donors in good health; the sample was commercial RNA pooled from many donors. The sample was commercial RNA from peripheral blood pooled from many donors. The V and J genes are TRBV20-1 and TRBJ1-1, with no confident D gene call. The nucleotide sequence reads as follows: TGCAGTGACCATATGGGCACTGAAGCTTTCTTT. It is translated as CSDHMGTEAFF.